This T cell receptor (beta chain) was profiled in a study of T cells expressing NK-cell markers. Reprocessing the 5' RACE reads, TCRdb reports a single entry for every CDR3 protein and omits DNA. The sample data list hundreds of thousands of distinct CDR3 sequences. The germline V gene has CDR1 MNHEY and CDR2 SVGEGT. This CDR3 is 15 amino acids long. Points on this clonotype: The antigen remains undetermined.

Study findings and constraints: The CD3+CD56-NKG2C+ fraction of several donors was likewise dominated by these clonotypes.

Specimen: blood T cells: a sorted CD56 or NKG2C T cell subset, CD4+ or CD8+ T cells, or bulk PBMC T cells (not recorded which). The sequence came from a woman between 18 and 70 years old in good health. V usage is TRBV6-2 or TRBV6-3 and J usage is TRBJ2-1; TCRdb lists TRBD2, though no DNA is available to test this call. CDR3 protein: CASSSGGTVYNEQFF.